The next 25 T cell receptor beta chains were all read from a single sample in a study of Graves' ophthalmopathy and Graves' hyperthyroidism. The authors amplified TCR beta CDR3 regions from RNA transcripts. Investigators did first-round RT-PCR with HTBI primers, then second-round multiplex PCR. TCRdb independently ran MiXCR on the multiplex PCR reads; one entry per CDR3 protein. The repertoire holds some 1.1 million distinct CDR3 sequences, about two fifths seen once, with around 10% in the top ten. Sample: peripheral blood or thyroid tissue (not recorded which). These receptors came from an adult man with Graves' hyperthyroidism.

This rearrangement joins TRBV10-2 to TRBJ2-7; tentative D call: TRBD2 (5 bases). Deletions cut 7 bases from V and 3 bases from J, with 13 bases between. This CDR3 comprises 13 residues. Germline CDR1 is WSHSY and CDR2 is SAAADI. CDR3 protein: CASMDKGVYEQYF. The DNA of the CDR3 is TGCGCCAGCATGGATAAGGGAGTCTACGAGCAGTACTTC.

The chain recombines TRBV19 with TRBJ1-2, with 8 bases lining up with TRBD1. V shed 11 bases and J 4 bases; nucleotides not matched to a gene: 18. CDR3 length equals 16 residues. Per the germline V gene, CDR1 is LNHDA and CDR2 is SQIVND (reference sequence). This chain's CDR3 is CAWRRTGNGRSYGYTF. DNA for the CDR3: TGTGCCTGGAGGCGGACAGGGAACGGGCGCAGCTATGGCTACACCTTC.

There are many counts of this clonotype. CDR3 region: CASRQPGGQREQYF. The CDR3 DNA reads as TGTGCCAGCAGGCAGCCGGGAGGTCAACGCGAGCAGTACTTC. V usage is TRBV12-3 or TRBV12-4 and J usage is TRBJ2-7; 7 nucleotides match TRBD2. Germline trimming cut 6 bases from V and 6 bases from J; bases unmatched to any gene: 11. This CDR3 contains 14 residues.

In its sample, this clonotype was seen a few times. This rearrangement joins TRBV10-3 to TRBJ1-2, with unresolved D. The CDR3 covers 15 residues. V was trimmed by 0 bases and J by 8 bases, leaving 16 bases between them. Looked up from germline, CDR1 is ENHRY and CDR2 is SYGVKD. The CDR3 is CAISESAAAAGGYTF. CDR3 DNA: TGTGCCATCAGTGAGTCGGCGGCCGCGGCGGGGGGCTACACCTTC.

This clonotype was seen more than once but under ten times. The chain has TRBV28 and TRBJ2-5; 9 nucleotides agree with TRBD1. Germline V lookup: CDR1 MDHEN, CDR2 SYDVKM. The length of the CDR3 is 15 residues. The V gene end was trimmed by 2 bases and the J gene end by 5 bases; junction bases not matched to a gene: 6. This chain's CDR3 is CASSLTGQGSETQYF. The CDR3 DNA reads as TGTGCCAGCAGTTTAACGGGACAGGGAAGCGAGACCCAGTACTTC. The variable domain in full, completed from reference TRBV28 and TRBJ2-5, reads DVKVTQSSRYLVKRTGEKVFLECVQDMDHENMFWYRQDPGLGLRLIYFSYDVKMKEKGDIPEGYSVSREKKERFSLILESASTNQTSMYLCASSLTGQGSETQYFGPGTRLLVL.

This clonotype was detected a few times. The gene calls are TRBV6-1 and TRBJ1-5, with D uncertain. Germline CDR1 MNHNS, CDR2 SASEGT. The CDR3 covers 12 residues. Trimming cost V 2 bases and J 11 bases, with 10 bases left between them. Written as DNA, the CDR3 is TGTGCCAGCAGTGAATTGGGTTTGTCCCAGCATTTT. This encodes CASSELGLSQHF.

This clonotype has a handful of counts. The chain employs TRBV18 and TRBJ1-1; no definite D call. CDR1 is KGHSH, CDR2 LQKENI, per germline. The CDR3 extends over 16 amino acids. Deletions cut 3 bases from V and 6 bases from J, with 20 bases between. This chain's CDR3 is CASSPVARSEGAEAFF. The CDR3 region has the DNA TGTGCCAGCTCACCGGTCGCCAGGTCGGAGGGCGCTGAAGCTTTCTTT.

The V call is TRBV7-6, the J call TRBJ1-1; maybe TRBD1 (6 bases). Germline CDR1 reads SGHVS; CDR2 reads FNYEAQ. This CDR3 is 16 amino acids long. V was clipped by 5 bases and J by 5 bases, with 21 bases between them. The CDR3 region is CASSATSGGAGTEAFF. In DNA form, the CDR3 reads TGTGCCAGCAGCGCGACTAGCGGGGGGGCTGGTACTGAAGCTTTCTTT.

The chain links TRBV19 to TRBJ2-5; 8 bases align to TRBD2. The CDR3 spans 14 residues. Germline V gives CDR1 LNHDA, CDR2 SQIVND (reference sequence). V was clipped by 7 bases and J by 7 bases; unmatched bases: 11. Written as DNA, the CDR3 is TGTGCCAGTATTGGCCCCGGGAGGGGCGGGACCCAGTACTTC. The encoded protein is CASIGPGRGGTQYF. Full variable domain (rest looked up from reference TRBV19 and TRBJ2-5): DGGITQSPKYLFRKEGQNVTLSCEQNLNHDAMYWYRQDPGQGLRLIYYSQIVNDFQKGDIAEGYSVSREKKESFPLTVTSAQKNPTAFYLCASIGPGRGGTQYFGPGTRLLVL.

The genes are TRBV7-2 and TRBJ1-2; D gene unclear. The germline V gene encodes CDR1 SGHTA and CDR2 FQGNSA. Trimming pared 2 bases from V and 2 bases from J, leaving 15 bases between. The CDR3 covers 16 residues. CDR3 amino acids: CASSLIHSPRNYGYTF. In nucleotides, the CDR3 is TGTGCCAGCAGCTTAATCCACTCCCCCCGAAACTATGGCTACACCTTC. Full variable domain (outside the CDR3, taken from reference TRBV7-2 and TRBJ1-2): GAGVSQSPSNKVTEKGKDVELRCDPISGHTALYWYRQSLGQGLEFLIYFQGNSAPDKSGLPSDRFSAERTGGSVSTLTIQRTQQEDSAVYLCASSLIHSPRNYGYTFGSGTRLTVV.

The gene calls are TRBV20-1 and TRBJ1-6, with D possibly TRBD1 on 6 matching bases. CDR1 is DFQATT, CDR2 SNEGSKA, per germline (reference sequence). V lost 6 bases, J lost 12 bases, and 24 bases lay in between. The CDR3 loop spans 15 amino acids. As DNA, the CDR3 is TGCAGTGCGAACTCACAGGGACTCCGGGGGGGACCCCTCCACTTT. It specifies CSANSQGLRGGPLHF.

The chain has TRBV6-6 and TRBJ2-5; either TRBD1 or TRBD2 may supply D (5 bases each). Trimming cost V 4 bases and J 14 bases, with 20 bases left between them. The CDR3 contains 13 residues. The V gene's germline CDR1 is MNHNY and CDR2 SVGAGI (reference sequence). CDR3 loop: CASSSTSAGAKYF. CDR3 DNA sequence: TGTGCCAGCAGTTCAACCTCAGCCGGGGCGAAATACTTC.

In the case of this clonotype: One end of the junction does not line up with germline, which may come from a read error. V and J are TRBV7-2 and TRBJ1-2, with TRBD1 as a possible D gene (5 bases). This CDR3 comprises 17 residues. Germline CDR1 reads SGHTA; CDR2 reads FQGNSA. CDR3 amino acids: CASSQDSGNRWNYGYTF. The CDR3 nucleotides read TGCGCCAGCAGCCAAGATTCGGGGAACAGGTGGAACTATGGCTACACCTTC.

The sample holds many counts of this clonotype. The rearrangement joins TRBV7-9 to TRBJ1-1, with D unclear. The CDR3 extends over 13 amino acids. Germline loops: CDR1 SEHNR, CDR2 FQNEAQ (reference sequence). V lost 2 bases to trimming and J lost 4 bases, with 8 bases between them. CDR3 region: CASSLLGVTEAFF. In nucleotides, the CDR3 is TGTGCCAGCAGCTTACTGGGCGTCACTGAAGCTTTCTTT.

The chain employs TRBV29-1 and TRBJ2-7, with TRBD2 identical over 8 bases. Trimming at V came to 2 bases and at J to 5 bases, leaving 5 bases not matched to a gene. The germline V gene encodes CDR1 SQVTM and CDR2 ANQGSEA. CDR3 size: 13 residues. The CDR3 nucleotides are TGCAGCGTTGAATACGCGGGGGGTAACGAGCAGTACTTC. It is translated as CSVEYAGGNEQYF.

The chain is built from TRBV9 and TRBJ2-7; D not certain. The CDR3 is 14 amino acids. From germline, CDR1 is SGDLS and CDR2 YYNGEE. The V end lost 4 bases, the J end lost 4 bases, and 15 bases lay between the germline ends. The chain's CDR3 is CASSQGSGAYEQYF. DNA of the CDR3: TGTGCCAGCAGCCAAGGAAGTGGTGCGTACGAGCAGTACTTC.

The chain is built from TRBV29-1 and TRBJ2-7; D uncertain. Germline-derived CDR1 and CDR2 are SQVTM and ANQGSEA. This CDR3 is 11 amino acids long. With 6 bases removed from V and 4 bases from J, the gap between germline ends came to 10 bases. The CDR3 reads CSVGLSYEQYF. As DNA, the CDR3 is TGCAGCGTCGGCCTCTCGTACGAGCAGTACTTC.

This clonotype was recorded many times. The J gene is TRBJ1-6, the V gene TRBV6-5; TRBD1 agrees at 7 bases. The CDR3 sequence is 16 residues long. The germline CDR1 and CDR2 sequences are MNHEY and SVGAGI. Trimming took 2 bases from V and 10 from J; bases not matched to a gene: 11. DNA for the CDR3: TGTGCCAGCAGTTACGCGGGACAGATAGGGGGATCACCCCTCCACTTT. It yields the protein CASSYAGQIGGSPLHF.

This chain connects TRBV6-1 to TRBJ2-2; no firm D call. CDR1 is MNHNS, CDR2 SASEGT, per germline. CDR3 length: 15 residues. The V end was cut by 4 bases, the J end by 1 base, with 10 bases between. DNA of the CDR3: TGTGCCAGCAGTGTCTGGCCGGTGAACACCGGGGAGCTGTTTTTT. Translating gives CASSVWPVNTGELFF.

The J gene is TRBJ2-2, the V gene TRBV2, with D hard to call. This CDR3 spans 11 amino acids. The germline V gene has CDR1 SNHLY and CDR2 FYNNEI. V lost 3 bases, J lost 7 bases, and 3 bases lay in between. The CDR3, as DNA: TGTGCCAGCAGTGATCACGGGGAGCTGTTTTTT. Its translation is CASSDHGELFF.

This clonotype has at least ten counts. The chain uses TRBV6-2 or TRBV6-3 and TRBJ1-6; D ambiguous. This CDR3 region has 13 residues. In germline, CDR1 is MNHEY, CDR2 SVGEGT. With 1 base removed from V and 6 bases from J, the gap between germline ends came to 4 bases. The CDR3: CASSYFANSPLHF. Written as DNA, the CDR3 is TGTGCCAGCAGTTACTTCGCTAATTCACCCCTCCACTTT.

A few counts support this clonotype. The V and J genes are TRBV20-1 and TRBJ2-5, with a possible D match to TRBD1 (5 bases). Germline-derived CDR1 and CDR2 are DFQATT and SNEGSKA (reference sequence). The V gene lost 4 bases and the J gene lost 2 bases, with 14 bases spanning the gap. This CDR3 has 14 residues. CDR3 in amino acids: CSANSGRVQETQYF. Here the CDR3 DNA reads TGCAGTGCTAACTCGGGCAGGGTACAAGAGACCCAGTACTTC.

This clonotype was detected ten times or more. The CDR3 DNA follows: TGTGCCAGCGCCGAACAGGGGTCTAATGAAAAACTGTTTTTT. Encoded protein: CASAEQGSNEKLFF. This chain links TRBV2 with TRBJ1-4, with 7 nucleotides matching TRBD1. V gave up 8 bases and J gave up 3 bases; unmatched junction bases: 6. Germline CDR1 reads SNHLY; CDR2 reads FYNNEI. CDR3 size: 14 residues.

The chain recombines TRBV15 with TRBJ1-1; D may be TRBD1 (5 bases). The CDR3 has 17 residues. The V gene lost 1 base and the J gene lost 3 bases, with 18 bases spanning the gap. In germline, CDR1 is LNHNV, CDR2 YYDKDF (reference sequence). DNA of the CDR3: TGTGCCACCAGCAGAGCGAACACCGGGGGAGTCGACACTGAAGCTTTCTTT. The encoded protein is CATSRANTGGVDTEAFF.

V and J are TRBV6-5 and TRBJ1-3; 11 bases are shared with TRBD1. J was trimmed by 9 bases and V by 4 bases; bases with no gene match: 8. Germline V gives CDR1 MNHEY, CDR2 SVGAGI. The CDR3 covers 15 residues. CDR3 region: CASSSTGTGGLTIYF. The CDR3 DNA sequence: TGTGCCAGCAGTTCTACCGGGACAGGGGGACTCACCATATATTTT.